The rows below give T cell receptor beta chains drawn from one sample of a study of early stage breast cancer tumors. The method was immunoSEQ multiplex PCR; TCRdb's version includes in-frame clones alone and lacks a portion of them. In the table there are about 72,000 clones, more than 60% of which are singletons. The sample taken for sequencing was blood. The receptors originated from a person between 55 and 70 years old with breast cancer. The CDR3 runs from the conserved cysteine through the conserved F or W. Each record gives: V gene, J gene, D gene, clone size, CDR3 DNA, CDR3 protein. The D gene is left open where the match is weak. Size tells how often a clone was seen (once, few, many) or the class of an expanded clone, and some rows leave it out.

TRBV2	TRBJ1-2	NA	NA	TGTGCCAGCATGGGGTCGTATGGCTACACCTTC	CASMGSYGYTF
TRBV7-2	TRBJ2-7	NA	NA	TGTGCCAGCAGCTTAGAGGCGGGATTATCCTACGAGCAGTACTTC	CASSLEAGLSYEQYF
TRBV6-1	TRBJ2-7	NA	NA	TGTGCCAGCAGGAGGGCAGGGCCCTACGAGCAGTACTTC	CASRRAGPYEQYF
TRBV5-5	TRBJ2-2	NA	NA	TGTGCCAGCAGCTCCCCGCCCGGGGAGCTGTTTTTT	CASSSPPGELFF
TRBV6-6	TRBJ2-2	TRBD2	NA	TGTGCCACCCGCAGGACTAGCTGGACCGGGGAGCTGTTTTTT	CATRRTSWTGELFF
TRBV5-1	TRBJ1-2	TRBD1	few	TGCGCCAGCAGCGTAAACAGGGGCCTCTATGGCTACACCTTC	CASSVNRGLYGYTF
TRBV27	TRBJ2-1	NA	NA	TGTGCCAGCAGTTTGTGGACGGATAATTACAATGAGCAGTTCTTC	CASSLWTDNYNEQFF
TRBV20-1	TRBJ2-1	TRBD2	NA	TGCAGTGCTAGGCGACTAGCTGAGCAGTTCTTC	CSARRLAEQFF
TRBV2	TRBJ1-2	NA	NA	TGTGCCAGCAGTGTGGCCTATGGCTACACCTTC	CASSVAYGYTF
TRBV28	TRBJ1-5	NA	NA	TGTGCCAGCAGCCCCCTCGTCCCTAGCAATCAGCCCCAGCATTTT	CASSPLVPSNQPQHF
TRBV19	TRBJ1-1	NA	NA	TGTGCCAGTAGTATAGGGTTTAGAGGAGGCACTGAAGCTTTCTTT	CASSIGFRGGTEAFF
TRBV11-2	TRBJ2-1	TRBD2	once	TGTGCCAGCAGACCCACTAGCGGGAGCTCCTACAATGAGCAGTTCTTC	CASRPTSGSSYNEQFF
TRBV30	TRBJ1-2	NA	NA	TGTGCCTGGAGTGTACTTTCTGTGTACAACTATGGCTACACCTTC	CAWSVLSVYNYGYTF
TRBV4-1	TRBJ2-7	TRBD2	NA	TGCGCCAGCTCCGAAGGAGCGGGGGCCTACTACGAGCAGTACTTC	CASSEGAGAYYEQYF
TRBV6-4	TRBJ2-1	NA	once	TGTCCTCTCAGGACCGGGGCGTGGGACAATGAGCAGTTCTTC	CPLRTGAWDNEQFF